This passage covers 5 T cell receptor beta chains from one sample sequenced in a study of CD8+ T cells in alopecia areata. The sample's treatment: oral pan-JAK inhibitor, 5-10 mg twice daily. RNA extraction and reverse transcription yielded cDNA as sequencing template. Here immunoSEQ multiplex PCR was the method, and the copy in TCRdb shows in-frame clones only, minus some. The table lists 150,000 to 200,000 clones, 45% to 60% of them singletons. The sequences come from CD8+ T cells sorted from blood, collected around week 54, from a patient treated with tofacitinib. These receptor sequences come from a human donor with alopecia areata.

This clone was recorded a few times. This chain connects TRBV4-3 to TRBJ1-1; TRBD1 aligns across 7 bases. The CDR3 totals 15 residues. Germline values: CDR1 LGHNA, CDR2 YSLEER. V shed 3 bases, J shed 0 bases, and the junction held 4 bases outside the gene matches. CDR3 sequence (DNA): TGCGCCAGCAGCCAGGTGGGACAGATGAACACTGAAGCTTTCTTT. This sequence encodes CASSQVGQMNTEAFF.

This clone occurred a few times. The chain couples TRBV9 to TRBJ2-5; D gene uncertain. Germline loops: CDR1 SGDLS, CDR2 YYNGEE. This CDR3 has 15 amino acids. Trimming shortened V by 0 bases and J by 2 bases, and 11 bases separated the two germline ends. The CDR3 region is CASSVGTVPQETQYF. The DNA for the CDR3 is TGTGCCAGCAGCGTAGGAACGGTGCCACAAGAGACCCAGTACTTC.

V and J are TRBV5-6 and TRBJ2-2; the D gene could be TRBD1 or TRBD2 (6 bases each). The germline V gene encodes CDR1 SGHDT and CDR2 YYEEEE. The V and J ends lost 7 bases and 5 bases respectively, with 24 bases between them. CDR3 length: 17 residues. CDR3 DNA sequence: TGTGCCAGCTGGGGTTGGGGGGCGACCGACCCAACCGGGGAGCTGTTTTTT. The encoded protein is CASWGWGATDPTGELFF.

This clone was observed a handful of times. The J gene is TRBJ1-1, the V gene TRBV6-5; TRBD1 agrees at 8 bases. Germline-derived CDR1 and CDR2 are MNHEY and SVGAGI. The length of the CDR3 is 13 residues. J lost 7 bases, V lost 6 bases, and 7 bases had no gene match. The CDR3, as DNA: TGTGCCAGCAGGGACAGGGAAGCCCTTGAAGCTTTCTTT. Amino acid sequence: CASRDREALEAFF.

The chain uses TRBV14 and TRBJ2-2; unclear D gene. The CDR3 extends over 12 amino acids. Per the germline V gene, CDR1 is SGHDN and CDR2 is FVKESK. The V end was cut by 7 bases, the J end by 6 bases, with 9 bases between. The CDR3 DNA reads TGTGCCAGCAACTTGGGCGCCGGGGAGCTGTTTTTT. Translating it yields CASNLGAGELFF. The entire variable domain, with the rest obtained from reference TRBV14 and TRBJ2-2, is as follows: EAGVTQFPSHSVIEKGQTVTLRCDPISGHDNLYWYRRVMGKEIKFLLHFVKESKQDESGMPNNRFLAERTGGTYSTLKVQPAELEDSGVYFCASNLGAGELFFGEGSRLTVL.